The clone carrying this T cell receptor (beta chain) rates as medium-sized. Its antigen is not identified. This entry is derived from a study of metastatic and nonmetastatic thyroid tumors. Study in general: Repertoires from blood and tumor or nodule tissue of malignant and benign thyroid patients were compared. Study findings and constraints: It was reported that TCR beta diversity was significantly higher in malignant thyroid tumors than benign nodules, in blood and tumor.

Patients underwent thyroid surgery, and none had received any treatment before it. Authors' analysis steps: Between-group CDR3 differences, defined by clinicopathological status, yielded a distant-metastasis classifier for papillary thyroid cancer. TCRdb re-analyzed the PCR reads through MiXCR. V and J calls and clone size were set by TCRdb, not the authors. The table has 13,000 to 15,000 clones, roughly 29% seen once. This CDR3 has 14 amino acids. Trimming pared 0 bases from V and 5 bases from J, leaving 11 bases between. Germline V gene sequence: CDR1 WSHSY, CDR2 SAAADI. The chain links TRBV10-2 to TRBJ2-7; D gene unclear. Material: blood. The TCR was taken from a female donor with papillary thyroid cancer or a benign thyroid nodule (not recorded which). Some clones in this sample may be carry-over from other donors' samples. CDR3 sequence reads: CASSESPQSNEQYF. The CDR3 coding sequence is TGCGCCAGCAGTGAGTCGCCCCAAAGTAACGAGCAGTACTTC.